This T cell receptor beta chain derives from a study of cytomegalovirus exposure and HLA in healthy donors. On this clone: Antigen: not known.

General observations from the study: A later analysis showed that HLA-associated TCR beta chains had undergone more clonal expansion than equally common others. Most CMV-associated TCR beta chains were later found to appear HLA-restricted.

A multiplex PCR was run with 60 Vbeta primers and 13 Jbeta primers. The table came from immunoSEQ multiplex PCR; TCRdb's copy has only in-frame clones and leaves some out. The table records approximately 140,000 clones, more than 75% of them present only once. Germline lookup yields CDR1 MRHNA and CDR2 SNTAGT. The CDR3 totals 16 residues. V dropped 6 bases and J dropped 7; count of bases not matched to a gene: 17. The clonotype comes from a female donor in good health and CMV-seronegative. The chain recombines TRBV6-4 with TRBJ2-5, with 7 nucleotides matching TRBD2. The sequenced sample consisted of PBMCs. Here the CDR3 DNA reads TGTGCCAGCAGCTCGGCCTGGGGGAGGGCCTCAAGGACCCAGTACTTC. This codes for CASSSAWGRASRTQYF.